This TCR beta chain was obtained from a study of CD8 T cells in Susac syndrome (dated by TCRdb to the late 2010s). Regarding the complete study: Whether CD8+ T cell activation and differentiation in Susac syndrome was antigen driven was tested using repertoire sequencing. The clonality of the CD8+ T cell repertoire was compared across 12 healthy donors, roughly 14 Susac syndrome patients and under 19 multiple sclerosis patients. Overall study outcomes, separate from this receptor: The TCR sequencing and HLA analysis was acknowledged to have included a relatively small number of individuals.

With respect to this clonotype: Its antigen is currently not known. No per-base quality is available; no much larger clone lies one base away.

V is clipped by 5 bases and J by 11 bases, and the sequence between their germline boundaries is 18 bases long. From cysteine to phenylalanine, the CDR3 is 14 amino acids long. Kept here is only the CDR3 DNA, which spans 42 bases and is read in frame from base 1. CDR1 and CDR2 (SEHNR, FQNEAQ) derive from the germline V gene (reference sequence). RNA was extracted using the RNeasy kit, and roughly 0.45 to 1 microgram was reverse transcribed with random hexamers. The immunoSEQ multiplex PCR assay, covering 54 Vbeta and 13 Jbeta segments, was used to amplify TCR beta CDR3 regions. To correct PCR amplification bias, a synthetic template baseline was used for both primer optimization and computational correction. Processing in the source paper ran as follows. Reads were annotated to V, D and J genes per IMGT and analyzed with immunoSEQ Analyzer, keeping only productive sequences. Clonality was calculated as one minus the Shannon entropy normalized by log2 of the number of productive unique sequences. Public and private clones were assessed among the 100 most prevalent clones of each patient and control. A clone was defined as Susac-specific if it was absent from the healthy and MS cohorts, from 1052 published viral clones and from other ImmuneACCESS disease sequences. TCRdb reworked the public reads: Q25 trimming with fastp, MiXCR clone assembly, productive beta chains retained. A single entry per CDR3 protein holds the most common genes and DNA from its merged rows. Clone size and V and J calls follow TCRdb, not the original study. The table for this sample lists a few hundred thousand distinct CDR3 sequences; roughly 90% of them were counted only once. Together, the top ten hold roughly 0.13% of the sample.

Peripheral blood CD8+ and CD4+ T cells from healthy donors, Susac syndrome patients and multiple sclerosis patients were profiled using high-throughput TCR beta sequencing. The multiple sclerosis controls were treatment-naive patients whose relapsing-remitting disease, either stable or active, fulfilled the revised McDonald criteria. Bulk CD8+ and CD4+ T cells were purified by magnetic negative isolation, whereas CD8+ TEMRA cells were enriched by FACS. Blood was collected in EDTA tubes and processed within 24 hours, with PBMCs isolated through density gradient centrifugation. PBMCs destined for TCR sequencing were cryopreserved in liquid nitrogen and later thawed in a 37 °C water bath. Purity of sorted or isolated CD4+, CD8+ and CD8+ TEMRA cells was at least 90%.

The TCR comes from a human donor with multiple sclerosis. The sequence links TRBV7-9 to TRBJ1-4; the D gene is perhaps TRBD1, on 5 matching bases. The sequenced sample was CD8+ T cells from PBMCs. CDR3 protein: CASSQTFDRDKLFF. The DNA is as follows: TGTGCCAGCAGCCAGACTTTTGACCGGGACAAACTGTTTTTT.